This is a list of T cell receptor beta chains from one sample in a study of neurological immune-mediated disorders. A single record per CDR3 protein comes from TCRdb applying MiXCR to the 5' RACE reads. The sample lists over 55,000 distinct CDR3 sequences, roughly 9.8% seen once, with under 15% in the top ten. Sequenced: PBMCs. These receptors came from a young man in good health. Each CDR3 is given with its conserved first and last residue. D genes are given only for firm matches. A clone size is listed for some rows: how often the clone was seen (once, few, many), or a class if it is expanded.

>TRBV20-1|TRBD1|TRBJ1-2|many
TGCAGTGCTAGAACCGGGACAGGGGGCGAAAACTATGGCTACACCTTC
CSARTGTGGENYGYTF
>TRBV29-1|NA|TRBJ1-1|NA
TGCAGCGGGAGGGTAAGGGTAAACACTGAAGCTTTCTTT
CSGRVRVNTEAFF
>TRBV7-9|TRBD2|TRBJ2-7|NA
TGTGCCAGCAGCTTCGCGGGGGACTCCTACGAGAAGTACTTC
CASSFAGDSYEKYF
>TRBV7-2|NA|TRBJ2-2|NA
TGTGCCAGCAGCTTTGTGGGGCGCACCCGGGAGCTGTTTTTT
CASSFVGRTRELFF
>TRBV5-1|NA|TRBJ2-2|NA
TGCGCCAGCAGCTTTGACAAGGGATGGGGGGAGCTGTTTTTT
CASSFDKGWGELFF
>TRBV6-1|NA|TRBJ1-5|few
TGTGCCAGCAGTTCGGACAGTGGCCCCAATCAGCCCCAGCATTTT
CASSSDSGPNQPQHF
>TRBV20-1|TRBD1|TRBJ1-2|many
TGCAGTGCAACAAAGGGACAGGGTCGGGGGGACTATGGCTACACCTTC
CSATKGQGRGDYGYTF
>TRBV11-2|NA|TRBJ2-1|many
TGTGCCAGCAGCCTTGATTCGGGGGATGAGCAGTTCTTC
CASSLDSGDEQFF
>TRBV29-1|NA|TRBJ2-4|NA
TGCAGCGTAGTGGAGGGGGCGCGGGGAAACATTCAGTACTTC
CSVVEGARGNIQYF
>TRBV10-3|TRBD1|TRBJ2-3|many
TGTGCCATCAGGAGACAGGGTCCTAGCACAGATACGCAGTATTTT
CAIRRQGPSTDTQYF
>TRBV12-3/TRBV12-4|TRBD2|TRBJ2-1|many
TGTGCCAGCAGTTTACTAGCGGGAGGCCCCAGTTACAATGAGCAGTTCTTC
CASSLLAGGPSYNEQFF
>TRBV15|NA|TRBJ2-5|few
TGTGCCACCAGCACGAGGGGGCGGGAACAAGAGACCCAGTACTTC
CATSTRGREQETQYF
>TRBV7-9|NA|TRBJ1-1|many
TGTGCCAGCAGCTTAGTCGCTGGTCTGATGAACACTGAAGCTTTCTTT
CASSLVAGLMNTEAFF
>TRBV5-4|TRBD2|TRBJ2-2|many
TGTGCCAGCAGCGTACGGACTAGCGGAAACACCGGGGAGCTGTTTTTT
CASSVRTSGNTGELFF
>TRBV28|TRBD1|TRBJ1-5|many
TGTGCCGGCAGGGGGCGCAATCAGCCCCAGCATTTT
CAGRGRNQPQHF
>TRBV4-1|NA|TRBJ2-7|many
TGCGCCAGCAGCCAAATTGGGGACACTGTATACGAGCAGTACTTC
CASSQIGDTVYEQYF
>TRBV18|TRBD1|TRBJ1-2|many
TGTGCCAGCTCACTGGACAGGGGAGAGGATGGCTACACCTTC
CASSLDRGEDGYTF
>TRBV25-1|NA|TRBJ2-5|many
TGTGCCAGCAGTGAAAGTCTGATGTACCAAGAGACCCAGTACTTC
CASSESLMYQETQYF
>TRBV20-1|NA|TRBJ1-1|NA
TGCAGTGCTAGACCCTCGAACGGCGCGGGCACTGAAGCTTTCTTT
CSARPSNGAGTEAFF
>TRBV7-6|NA|TRBJ2-7|many
TGTGCCAGCAGCCCACTAGCTTACTACGAGCAGTACTTC
CASSPLAYYEQYF
>TRBV27|TRBD1|TRBJ2-7|NA
TGTGCCAGCAGTTTATCCGTGACAGGGGCCTACGAGCAGTACTTC
CASSLSVTGAYEQYF
>TRBV29-1|TRBD1|TRBJ2-1|many
TGCAGCGTTCCTGACAGGGCCGCCATCTTGGCGGCCTACAATGAGCAGTTCTTC
CSVPDRAAILAAYNEQFF
>TRBV19|NA|TRBJ2-4|NA
TGTGCCAGTAGTATGAGTCCGGGACTAGCCAAAAACATTCAGTACTTC
CASSMSPGLAKNIQYF
>TRBV12-3/TRBV12-4|NA|TRBJ2-1|NA
TGTGCCAGCAGTTCTCCGGGACACCAACCCTACAATGAGCAGTTCTTC
CASSSPGHQPYNEQFF